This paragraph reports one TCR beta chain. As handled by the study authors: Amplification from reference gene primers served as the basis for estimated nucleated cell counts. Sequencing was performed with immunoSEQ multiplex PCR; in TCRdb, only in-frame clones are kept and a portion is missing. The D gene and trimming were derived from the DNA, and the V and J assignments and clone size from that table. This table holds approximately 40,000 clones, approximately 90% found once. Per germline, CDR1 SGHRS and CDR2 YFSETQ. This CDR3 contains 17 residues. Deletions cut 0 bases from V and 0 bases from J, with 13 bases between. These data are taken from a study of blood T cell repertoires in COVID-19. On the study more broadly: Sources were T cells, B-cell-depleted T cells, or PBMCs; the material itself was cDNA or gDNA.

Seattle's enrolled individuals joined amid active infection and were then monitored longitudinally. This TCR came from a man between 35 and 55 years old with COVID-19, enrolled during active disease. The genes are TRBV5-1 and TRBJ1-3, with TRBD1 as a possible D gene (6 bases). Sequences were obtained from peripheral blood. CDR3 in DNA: TGCGCCAGCAGCTTGGATCAGGGGAGGGACTCTGGAAACACCATATATTTT. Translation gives CASSLDQGRDSGNTIYF.